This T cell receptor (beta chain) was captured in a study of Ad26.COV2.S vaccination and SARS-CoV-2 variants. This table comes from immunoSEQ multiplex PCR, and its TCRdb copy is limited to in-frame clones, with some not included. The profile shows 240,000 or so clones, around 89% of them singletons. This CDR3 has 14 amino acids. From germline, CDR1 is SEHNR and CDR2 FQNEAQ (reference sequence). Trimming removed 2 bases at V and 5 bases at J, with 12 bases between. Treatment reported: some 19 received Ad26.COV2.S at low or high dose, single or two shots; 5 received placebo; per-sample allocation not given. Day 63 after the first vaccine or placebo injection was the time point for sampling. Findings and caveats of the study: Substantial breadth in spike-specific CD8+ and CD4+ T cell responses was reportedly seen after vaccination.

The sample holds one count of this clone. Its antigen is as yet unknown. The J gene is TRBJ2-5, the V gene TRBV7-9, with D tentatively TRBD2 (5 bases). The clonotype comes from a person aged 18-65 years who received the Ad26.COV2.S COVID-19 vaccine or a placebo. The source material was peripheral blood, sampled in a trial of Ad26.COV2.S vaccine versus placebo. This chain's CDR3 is CASSLSATGETQYF. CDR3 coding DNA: TGTGCCAGCAGCTTATCGGCGACGGGGGAGACCCAGTACTTC.